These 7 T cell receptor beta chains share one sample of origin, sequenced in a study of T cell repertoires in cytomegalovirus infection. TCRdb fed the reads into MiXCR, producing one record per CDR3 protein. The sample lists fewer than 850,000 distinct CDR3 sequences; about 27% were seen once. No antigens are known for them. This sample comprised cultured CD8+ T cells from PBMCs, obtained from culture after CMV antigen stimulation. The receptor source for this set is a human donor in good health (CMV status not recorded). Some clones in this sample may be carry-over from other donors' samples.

This CDR3 reads CASSFPDGRGYTF. Here the CDR3 DNA reads TGTGCCAGCAGTTTCCCCGACGGCCGGGGCTACACCTTC. The rearrangement links TRBV27 to TRBJ1-2; D ambiguous. CDR1 and CDR2 (germline): MNHEY, SMNVEV (reference sequence). CDR3 length equals 13 residues. V was clipped by 3 bases and J by 8 bases, with 13 bases between them.

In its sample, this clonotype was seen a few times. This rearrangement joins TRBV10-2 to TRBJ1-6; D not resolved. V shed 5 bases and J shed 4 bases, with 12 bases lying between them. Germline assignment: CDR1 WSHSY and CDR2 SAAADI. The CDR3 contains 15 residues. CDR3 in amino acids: CASSKTEGYNSPLHF. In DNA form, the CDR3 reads TGCGCCAGCAGTAAGACGGAGGGTTATAATTCACCCCTCCACTTT.

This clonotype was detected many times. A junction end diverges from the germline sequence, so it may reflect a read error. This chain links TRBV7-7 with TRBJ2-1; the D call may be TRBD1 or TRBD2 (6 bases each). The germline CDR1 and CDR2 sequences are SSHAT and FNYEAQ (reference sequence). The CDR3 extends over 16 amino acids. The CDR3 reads CASSLGRGLRYNEQFF. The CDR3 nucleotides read TGTGCTAGCAGCTTAGGACGGGGGCTCCGCTACAATGAGCAGTTCTTC.

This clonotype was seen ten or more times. The CDR3 loop reads CASSLSGAAHPEQFF. As DNA, the CDR3 is TGTGCCAGCAGCTTAAGCGGGGCCGCACATCCGGAGCAGTTCTTC. The V gene is TRBV7-6, the J gene TRBJ2-1; TRBD2 matches at 7 bases. The V segment lost 2 bases and the J segment 10 bases; nucleotides outside the gene matches: 11. The CDR3 spans 15 residues. The germline CDR1 and CDR2 sequences are SGHVS and FNYEAQ.

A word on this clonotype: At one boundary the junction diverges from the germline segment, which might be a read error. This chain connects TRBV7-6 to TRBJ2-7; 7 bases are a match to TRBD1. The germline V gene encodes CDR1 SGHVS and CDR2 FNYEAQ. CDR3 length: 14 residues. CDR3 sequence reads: CASSPRDSTYGQYF. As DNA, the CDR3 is TGTGCCAGCAGCCCCCGGGACAGTACCTACGGGCAGTACTTC.

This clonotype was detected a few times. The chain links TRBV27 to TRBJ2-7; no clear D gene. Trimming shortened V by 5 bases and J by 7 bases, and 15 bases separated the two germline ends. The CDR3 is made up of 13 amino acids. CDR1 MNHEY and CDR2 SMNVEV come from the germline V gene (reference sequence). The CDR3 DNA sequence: TGTGCCAGCAGTCTCGGACGGCTCAGAGAGCAGTACTTC. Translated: CASSLGRLREQYF.

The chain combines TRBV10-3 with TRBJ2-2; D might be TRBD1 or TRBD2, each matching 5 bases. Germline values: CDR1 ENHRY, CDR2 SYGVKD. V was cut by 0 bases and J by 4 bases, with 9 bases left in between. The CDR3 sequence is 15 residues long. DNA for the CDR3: TGTGCCATCAGTGAGTCGGGGGTGAGCACCGGGGAGCTGTTTTTT. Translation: CAISESGVSTGELFF.